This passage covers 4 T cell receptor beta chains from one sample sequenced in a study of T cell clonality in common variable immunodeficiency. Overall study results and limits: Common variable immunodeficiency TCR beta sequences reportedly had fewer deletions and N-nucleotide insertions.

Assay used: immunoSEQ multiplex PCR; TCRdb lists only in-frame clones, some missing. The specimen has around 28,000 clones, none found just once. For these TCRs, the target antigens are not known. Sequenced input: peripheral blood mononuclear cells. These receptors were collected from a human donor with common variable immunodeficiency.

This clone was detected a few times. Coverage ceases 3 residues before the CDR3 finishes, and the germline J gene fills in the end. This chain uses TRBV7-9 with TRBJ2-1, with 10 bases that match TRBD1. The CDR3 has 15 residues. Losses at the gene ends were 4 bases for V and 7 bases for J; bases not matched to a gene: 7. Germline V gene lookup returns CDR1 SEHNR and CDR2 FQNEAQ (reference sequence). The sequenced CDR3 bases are TGTGCCAGCAGCTCCGCGGGACAGGGGTTAAATGAG. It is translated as CASSSAGQGLNE. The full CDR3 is CASSSAGQGLNEQFF.

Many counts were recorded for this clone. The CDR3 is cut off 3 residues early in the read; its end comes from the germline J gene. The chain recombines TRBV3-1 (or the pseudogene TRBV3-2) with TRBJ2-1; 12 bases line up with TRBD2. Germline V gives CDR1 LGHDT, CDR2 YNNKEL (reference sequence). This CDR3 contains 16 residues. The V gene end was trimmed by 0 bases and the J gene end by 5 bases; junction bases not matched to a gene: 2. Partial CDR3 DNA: TGTGCCAGCAGCCAAGATCGACTAGCGGGGGACAATGAG. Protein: CASSQDRLAGDNE. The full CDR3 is CASSQDRLAGDNEQFF.

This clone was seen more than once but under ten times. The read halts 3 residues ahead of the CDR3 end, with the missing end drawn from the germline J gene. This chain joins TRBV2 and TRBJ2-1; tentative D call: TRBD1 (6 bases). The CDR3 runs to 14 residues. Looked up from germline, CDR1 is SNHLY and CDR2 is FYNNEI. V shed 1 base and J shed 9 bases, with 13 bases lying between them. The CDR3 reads CASSEGTAQVEQFF. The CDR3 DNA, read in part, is TGTGCCAGCAGTGAAGGGACAGCGCAGGTTGAG.

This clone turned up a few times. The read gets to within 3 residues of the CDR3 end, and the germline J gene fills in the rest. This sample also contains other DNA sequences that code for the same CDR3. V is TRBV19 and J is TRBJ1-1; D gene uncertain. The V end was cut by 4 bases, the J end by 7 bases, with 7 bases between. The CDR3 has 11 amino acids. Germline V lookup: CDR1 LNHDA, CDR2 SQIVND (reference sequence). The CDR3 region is CASSSGHEAFF. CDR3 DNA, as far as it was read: TGTGCCAGTAGTAGTGGGCATGAA. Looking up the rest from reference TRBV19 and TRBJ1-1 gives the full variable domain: DGGITQSPKYLFRKEGQNVTLSCEQNLNHDAMYWYRQDPGQGLRLIYYSQIVNDFQKGDIAEGYSVSREKKESFPLTVTSAQKNPTAFYLCASSSGHEAFFGQGTRLTVV.